The source of this T cell receptor beta chain is a study of OX40 agonist ivuxolimab in advanced cancers. General study points: Relative to CD4+, CD8+ T cells held more expanded clones on average. Partial responders at 0.1-3.0 mg/kg showed near-lowest clonal expansion.

The assay was immunoSEQ multiplex PCR, and TCRdb's table has in-frame clones only and misses some. This sample has about 42,000 clones, with approximately 80% found just once. On this clone itself: Its antigen is unknown.

The germline V gene has CDR1 SEHNR and CDR2 FQNEAQ (reference sequence). V trimming: 5 bases; J trimming: 5 bases; junction bases outside the gene matches: 5. This CDR3 is 13 amino acids long. Excluded were patients having autoimmune disease history or systemic immunosuppression. This clonotype was obtained from an adult with an advanced solid tumor such as melanoma, head and neck, liver or kidney cancer. The source material was CD4+ or CD8+ T cells sorted from blood, sampled in a trial of the OX40 agonist ivuxolimab. The chain uses TRBV7-9 and TRBJ2-5, with 7 bases fitting TRBD1. This CDR3 reads CASSQTGLETQYF. Here the CDR3 DNA reads TGTGCCAGCAGCCAGACAGGGTTGGAGACCCAGTACTTC.